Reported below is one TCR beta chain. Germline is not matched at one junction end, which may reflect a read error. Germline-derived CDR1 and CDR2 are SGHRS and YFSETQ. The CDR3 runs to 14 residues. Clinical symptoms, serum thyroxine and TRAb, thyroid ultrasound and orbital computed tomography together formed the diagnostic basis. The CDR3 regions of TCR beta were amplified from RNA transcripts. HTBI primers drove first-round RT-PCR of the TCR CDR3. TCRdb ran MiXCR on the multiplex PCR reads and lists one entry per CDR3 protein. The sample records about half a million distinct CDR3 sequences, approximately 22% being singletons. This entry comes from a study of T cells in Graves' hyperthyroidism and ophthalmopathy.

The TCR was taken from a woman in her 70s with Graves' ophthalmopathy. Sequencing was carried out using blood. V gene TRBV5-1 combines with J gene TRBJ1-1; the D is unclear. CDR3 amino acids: CTSSLESWGTEAFF. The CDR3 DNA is TGCACCAGCAGCTTGGAGTCCTGGGGTACTGAAGCTTTCTTT.